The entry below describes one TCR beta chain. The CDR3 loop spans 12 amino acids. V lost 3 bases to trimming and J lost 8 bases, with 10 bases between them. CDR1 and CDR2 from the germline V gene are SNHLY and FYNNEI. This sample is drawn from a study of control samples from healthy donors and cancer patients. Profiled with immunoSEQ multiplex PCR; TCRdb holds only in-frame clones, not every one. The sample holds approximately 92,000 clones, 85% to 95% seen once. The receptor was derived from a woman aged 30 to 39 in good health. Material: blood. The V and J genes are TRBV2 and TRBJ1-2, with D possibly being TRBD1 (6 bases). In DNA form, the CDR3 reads TGTGCCAGCAGTGACGGGACATTGGGCTACACCTTC. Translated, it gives CASSDGTLGYTF.